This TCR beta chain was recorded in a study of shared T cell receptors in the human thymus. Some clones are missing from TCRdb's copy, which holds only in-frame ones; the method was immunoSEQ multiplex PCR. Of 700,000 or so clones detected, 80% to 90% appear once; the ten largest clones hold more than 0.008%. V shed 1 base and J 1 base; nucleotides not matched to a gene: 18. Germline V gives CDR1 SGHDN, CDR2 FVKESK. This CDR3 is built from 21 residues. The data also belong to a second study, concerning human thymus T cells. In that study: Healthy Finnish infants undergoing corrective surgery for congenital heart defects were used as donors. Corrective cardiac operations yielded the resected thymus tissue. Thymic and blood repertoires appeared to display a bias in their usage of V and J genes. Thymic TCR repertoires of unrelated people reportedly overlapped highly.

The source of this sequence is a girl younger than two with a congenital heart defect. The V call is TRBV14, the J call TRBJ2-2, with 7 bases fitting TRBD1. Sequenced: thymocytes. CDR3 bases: TGTGCCAGCAGCCAAGTTTACATAACACAGGGGCCAATCCTGAACACCGGGGAGCTGTTTTTT. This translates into CASSQVYITQGPILNTGELFF.